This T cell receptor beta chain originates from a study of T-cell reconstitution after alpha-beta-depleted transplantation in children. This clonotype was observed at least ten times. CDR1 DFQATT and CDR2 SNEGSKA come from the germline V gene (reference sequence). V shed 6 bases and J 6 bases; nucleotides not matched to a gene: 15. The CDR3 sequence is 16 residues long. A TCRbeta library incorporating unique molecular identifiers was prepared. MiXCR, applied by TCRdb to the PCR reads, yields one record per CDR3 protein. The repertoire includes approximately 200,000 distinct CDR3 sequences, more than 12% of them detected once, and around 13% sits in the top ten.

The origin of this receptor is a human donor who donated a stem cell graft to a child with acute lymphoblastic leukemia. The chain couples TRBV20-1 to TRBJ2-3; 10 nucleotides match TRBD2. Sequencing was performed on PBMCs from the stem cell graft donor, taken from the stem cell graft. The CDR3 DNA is TGCAGTGCGGACTACCTGCTAGCGGGAGTTTGGGATACGCAGTATTTT. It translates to CSADYLLAGVWDTQYF.